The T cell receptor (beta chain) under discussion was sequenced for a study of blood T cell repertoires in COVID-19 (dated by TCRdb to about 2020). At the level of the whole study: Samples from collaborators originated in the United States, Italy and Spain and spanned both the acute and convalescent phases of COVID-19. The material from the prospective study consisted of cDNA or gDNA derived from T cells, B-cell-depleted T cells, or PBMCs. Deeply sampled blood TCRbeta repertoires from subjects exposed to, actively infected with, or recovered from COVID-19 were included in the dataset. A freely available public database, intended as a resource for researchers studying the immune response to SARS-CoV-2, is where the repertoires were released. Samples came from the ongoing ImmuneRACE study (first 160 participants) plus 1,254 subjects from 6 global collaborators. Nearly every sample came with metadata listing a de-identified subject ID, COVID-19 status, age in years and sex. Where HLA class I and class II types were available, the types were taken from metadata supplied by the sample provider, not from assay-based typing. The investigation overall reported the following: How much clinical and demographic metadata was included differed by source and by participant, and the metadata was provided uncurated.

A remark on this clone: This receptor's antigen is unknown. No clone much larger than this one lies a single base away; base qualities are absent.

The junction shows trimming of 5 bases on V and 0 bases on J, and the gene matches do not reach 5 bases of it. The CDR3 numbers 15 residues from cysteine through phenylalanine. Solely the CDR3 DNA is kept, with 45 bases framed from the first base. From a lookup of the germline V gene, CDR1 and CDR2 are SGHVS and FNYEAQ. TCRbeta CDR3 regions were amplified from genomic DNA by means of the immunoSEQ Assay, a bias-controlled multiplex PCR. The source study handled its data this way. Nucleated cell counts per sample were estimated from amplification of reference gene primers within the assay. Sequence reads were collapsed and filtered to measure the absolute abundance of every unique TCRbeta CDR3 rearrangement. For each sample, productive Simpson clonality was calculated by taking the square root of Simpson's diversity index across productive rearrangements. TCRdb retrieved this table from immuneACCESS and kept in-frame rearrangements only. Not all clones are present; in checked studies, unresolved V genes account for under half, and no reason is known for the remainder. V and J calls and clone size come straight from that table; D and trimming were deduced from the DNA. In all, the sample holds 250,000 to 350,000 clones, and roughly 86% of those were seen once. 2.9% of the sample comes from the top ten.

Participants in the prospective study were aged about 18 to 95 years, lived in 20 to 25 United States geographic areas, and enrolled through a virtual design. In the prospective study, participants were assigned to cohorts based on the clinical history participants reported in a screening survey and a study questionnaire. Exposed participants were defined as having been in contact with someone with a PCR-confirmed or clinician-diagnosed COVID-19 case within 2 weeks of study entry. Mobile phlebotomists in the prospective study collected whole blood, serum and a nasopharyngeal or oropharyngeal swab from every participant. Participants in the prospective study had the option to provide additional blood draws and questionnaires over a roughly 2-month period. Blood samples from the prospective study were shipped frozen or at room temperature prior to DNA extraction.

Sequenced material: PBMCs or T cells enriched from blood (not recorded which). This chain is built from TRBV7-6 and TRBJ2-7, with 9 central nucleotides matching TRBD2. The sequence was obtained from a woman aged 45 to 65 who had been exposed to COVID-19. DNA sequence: TGTGCCAGCAGCCTCCTTAGCGGGAGCTCCTACGAGCAGTACTTC. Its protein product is CASSLLSGSSYEQYF.